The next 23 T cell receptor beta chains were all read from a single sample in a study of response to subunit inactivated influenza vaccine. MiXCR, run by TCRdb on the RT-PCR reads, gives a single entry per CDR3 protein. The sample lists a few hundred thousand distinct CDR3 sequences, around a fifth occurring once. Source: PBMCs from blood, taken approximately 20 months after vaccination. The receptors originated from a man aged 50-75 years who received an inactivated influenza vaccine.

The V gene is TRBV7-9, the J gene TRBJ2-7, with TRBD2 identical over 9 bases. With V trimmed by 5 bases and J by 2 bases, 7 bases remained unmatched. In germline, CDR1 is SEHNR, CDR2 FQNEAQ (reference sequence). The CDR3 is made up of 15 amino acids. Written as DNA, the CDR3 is TGTGCCAGCAGCCCCCGGTCTAGCGGGGCCTACGAGCAGTACTTC. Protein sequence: CASSPRSSGAYEQYF.

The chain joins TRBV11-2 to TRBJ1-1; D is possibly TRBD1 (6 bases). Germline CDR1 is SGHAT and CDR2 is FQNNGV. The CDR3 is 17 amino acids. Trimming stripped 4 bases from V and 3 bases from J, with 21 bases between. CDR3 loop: CASSSAKTTGPYTEAFF. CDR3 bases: TGTGCCAGCAGCTCAGCCAAAACCACAGGGCCATACACTGAAGCTTTCTTT.

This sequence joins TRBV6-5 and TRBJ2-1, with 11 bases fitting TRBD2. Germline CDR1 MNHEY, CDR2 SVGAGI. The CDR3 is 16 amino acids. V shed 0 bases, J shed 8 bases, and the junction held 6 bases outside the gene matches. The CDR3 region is CASSYSVLAGGHEQFF. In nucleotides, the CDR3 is TGTGCCAGCAGTTACTCGGTCCTAGCGGGGGGCCATGAGCAGTTCTTC.

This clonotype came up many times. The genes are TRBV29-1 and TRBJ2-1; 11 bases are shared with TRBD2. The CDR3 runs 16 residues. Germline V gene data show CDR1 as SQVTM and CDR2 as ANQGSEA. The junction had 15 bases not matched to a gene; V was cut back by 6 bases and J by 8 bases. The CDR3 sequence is CSVLKTSGIPLYEQFF. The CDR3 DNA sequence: TGCAGCGTACTTAAGACTAGCGGGATTCCTTTGTATGAGCAGTTCTTC.

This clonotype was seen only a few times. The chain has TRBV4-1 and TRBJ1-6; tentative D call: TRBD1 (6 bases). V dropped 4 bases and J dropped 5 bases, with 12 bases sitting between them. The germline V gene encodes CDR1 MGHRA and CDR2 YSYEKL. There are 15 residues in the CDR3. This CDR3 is CASSLQQGNNSPLHF. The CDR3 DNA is TGCGCCAGCAGCCTCCAGCAGGGGAATAATTCACCCCTCCACTTT.

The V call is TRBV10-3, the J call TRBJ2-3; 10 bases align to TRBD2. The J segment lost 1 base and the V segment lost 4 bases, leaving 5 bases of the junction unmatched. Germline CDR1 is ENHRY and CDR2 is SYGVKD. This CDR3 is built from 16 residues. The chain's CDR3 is CAISVSSGRRTDTQYF. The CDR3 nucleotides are TGTGCCATCAGTGTTTCTAGCGGGAGACGCACAGATACGCAGTATTTT.

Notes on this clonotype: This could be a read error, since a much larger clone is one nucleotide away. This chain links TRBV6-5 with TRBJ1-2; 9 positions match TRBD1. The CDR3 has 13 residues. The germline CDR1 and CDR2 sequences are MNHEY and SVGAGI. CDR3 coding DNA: TGTACCAGCAGTTTGACAGGGGGAAATGGCTACACCTTC. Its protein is CTSSLTGGNGYTF.

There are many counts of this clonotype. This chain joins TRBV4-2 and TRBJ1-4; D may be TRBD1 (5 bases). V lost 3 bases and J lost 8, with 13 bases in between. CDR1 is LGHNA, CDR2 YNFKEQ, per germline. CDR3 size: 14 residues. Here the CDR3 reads CASSQAGTGEKLFF. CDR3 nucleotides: TGTGCCAGCAGCCAGGCGGGGACGGGGGAAAAACTGTTTTTT.

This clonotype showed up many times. The CDR3 sequence is CASSLYSLSGGFDTQYF. The CDR3 nucleotides are TGTGCCAGCAGCTTGTATTCTCTCTCAGGGGGCTTTGATACGCAGTATTTT. The chain uses TRBV11-2 and TRBJ2-3; 8 bases match TRBD1. This CDR3 has 17 residues. The germline V gene has CDR1 SGHAT and CDR2 FQNNGV. V trimming: 3 bases; J trimming: 6 bases; junction bases outside the gene matches: 14. The full variable domain, completed using reference TRBV11-2 and TRBJ2-3, is EAGVAQSPRYKIIEKRQSVAFWCNPISGHATLYWYQQILGQGPKLLIQFQNNGVVDDSQLPKDRFSAERLKGVDSTLKIQPAKLEDSAVYLCASSLYSLSGGFDTQYFGPGTRLTVL.

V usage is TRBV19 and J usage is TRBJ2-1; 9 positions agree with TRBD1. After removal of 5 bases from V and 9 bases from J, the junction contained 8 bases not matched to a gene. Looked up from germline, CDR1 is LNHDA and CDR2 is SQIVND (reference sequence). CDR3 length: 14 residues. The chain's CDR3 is CASSVMGQGAEQFF. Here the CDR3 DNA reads TGTGCCAGTAGTGTAATGGGACAGGGAGCTGAGCAGTTCTTC. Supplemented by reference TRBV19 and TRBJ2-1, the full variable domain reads DGGITQSPKYLFRKEGQNVTLSCEQNLNHDAMYWYRQDPGQGLRLIYYSQIVNDFQKGDIAEGYSVSREKKESFPLTVTSAQKNPTAFYLCASSVMGQGAEQFFGPGTRLTVL.

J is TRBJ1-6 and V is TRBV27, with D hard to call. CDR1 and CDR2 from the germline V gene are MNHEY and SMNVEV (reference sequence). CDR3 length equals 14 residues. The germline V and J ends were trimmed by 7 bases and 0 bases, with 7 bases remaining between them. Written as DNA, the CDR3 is TGTGCCAGCAACGCAGGCTCCTATAATTCACCCCTCCACTTT. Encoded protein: CASNAGSYNSPLHF.

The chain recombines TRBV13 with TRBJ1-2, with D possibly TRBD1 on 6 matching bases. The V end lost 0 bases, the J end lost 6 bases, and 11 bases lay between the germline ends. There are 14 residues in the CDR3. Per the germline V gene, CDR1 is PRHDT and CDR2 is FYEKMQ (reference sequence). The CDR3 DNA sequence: TGTGCCAGCAGCTTAGGGACAGGCCTCGATGGCTACACCTTC. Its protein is CASSLGTGLDGYTF. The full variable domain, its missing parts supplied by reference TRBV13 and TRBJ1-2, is AAGVIQSPRHLIKEKRETATLKCYPIPRHDTVYWYQQGPGQDPQFLISFYEKMQSDKGSIPDRFSAQQFSDYHSELNMSSLELGDSALYFCASSLGTGLDGYTFGSGTRLTVV.

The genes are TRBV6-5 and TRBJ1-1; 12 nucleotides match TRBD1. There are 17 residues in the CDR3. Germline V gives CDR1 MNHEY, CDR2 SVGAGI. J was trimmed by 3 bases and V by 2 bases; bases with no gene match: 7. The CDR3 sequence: CASSYGTGGKKYTEAFF. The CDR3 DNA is TGTGCCAGCAGTTACGGGACAGGGGGCAAAAAGTACACTGAAGCTTTCTTT.

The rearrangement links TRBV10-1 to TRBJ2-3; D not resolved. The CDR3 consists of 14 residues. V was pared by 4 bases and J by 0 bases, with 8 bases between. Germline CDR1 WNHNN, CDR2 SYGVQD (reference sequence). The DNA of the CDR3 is TGCGCCAGCAGTGCTCAGGCCAGCACAGATACGCAGTATTTT. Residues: CASSAQASTDTQYF.

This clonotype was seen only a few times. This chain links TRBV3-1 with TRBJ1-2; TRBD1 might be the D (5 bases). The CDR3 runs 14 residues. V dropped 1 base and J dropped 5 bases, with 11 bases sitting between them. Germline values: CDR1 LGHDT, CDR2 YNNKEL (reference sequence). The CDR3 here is CASSQGGGTYGYTF. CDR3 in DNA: TGTGCCAGCAGCCAAGGTGGGGGAACTTATGGCTACACCTTC.

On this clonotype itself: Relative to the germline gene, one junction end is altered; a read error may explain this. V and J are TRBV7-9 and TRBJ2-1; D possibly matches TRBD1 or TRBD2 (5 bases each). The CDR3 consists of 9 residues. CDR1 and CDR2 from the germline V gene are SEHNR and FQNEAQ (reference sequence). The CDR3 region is CASSPMGVF. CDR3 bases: TGTGCCAGCAGCCCTATGGGGGTCTTC.

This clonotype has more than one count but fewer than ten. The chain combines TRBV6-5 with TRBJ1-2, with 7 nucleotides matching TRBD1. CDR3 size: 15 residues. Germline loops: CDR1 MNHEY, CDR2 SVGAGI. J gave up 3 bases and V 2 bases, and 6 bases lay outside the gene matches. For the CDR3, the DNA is TGTGCCAGCAGTTACAACCGACAGGGTTACTATGGCTACACCTTC. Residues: CASSYNRQGYYGYTF.

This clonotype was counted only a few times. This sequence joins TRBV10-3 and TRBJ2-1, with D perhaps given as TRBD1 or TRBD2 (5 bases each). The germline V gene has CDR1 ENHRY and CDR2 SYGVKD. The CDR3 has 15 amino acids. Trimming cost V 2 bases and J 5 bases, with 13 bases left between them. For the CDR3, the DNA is TGTGCCATCAGTGAGCCTAGGGACGGTGACAATGAGCAGTTCTTC. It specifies CAISEPRDGDNEQFF.

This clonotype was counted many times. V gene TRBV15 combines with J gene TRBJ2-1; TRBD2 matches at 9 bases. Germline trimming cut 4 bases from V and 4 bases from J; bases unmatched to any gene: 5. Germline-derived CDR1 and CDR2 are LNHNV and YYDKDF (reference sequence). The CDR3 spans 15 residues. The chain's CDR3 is CATSTSSGNYNEQFF. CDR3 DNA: TGTGCCACCAGCACTTCTAGCGGGAATTACAATGAGCAGTTCTTC.

The CDR3 reads CASSLTENRGAYQETQYF. CDR3 DNA sequence: TGCGCCAGCAGCTTGACCGAAAACCGGGGGGCGTACCAAGAGACCCAGTACTTC. J is TRBJ2-5 and V is TRBV5-1; D possibly corresponds to TRBD2 (7 bases). The CDR3 loop spans 18 amino acids. Germline CDR1 is SGHRS and CDR2 is YFSETQ. V lost 1 base, J lost 0 bases, and 19 bases lay in between.

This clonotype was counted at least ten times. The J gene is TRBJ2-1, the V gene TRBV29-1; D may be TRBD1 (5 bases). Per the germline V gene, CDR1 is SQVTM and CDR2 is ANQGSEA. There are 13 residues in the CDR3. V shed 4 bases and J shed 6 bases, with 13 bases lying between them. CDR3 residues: CSVVRGQPNEQFF. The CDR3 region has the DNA TGCAGCGTTGTAAGGGGTCAGCCCAATGAGCAGTTCTTC.

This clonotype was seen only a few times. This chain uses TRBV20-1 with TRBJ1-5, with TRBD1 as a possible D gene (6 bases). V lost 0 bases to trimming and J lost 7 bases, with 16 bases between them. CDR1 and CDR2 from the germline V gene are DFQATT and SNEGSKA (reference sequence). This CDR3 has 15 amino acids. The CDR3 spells CSARDLGGTGQPQHF. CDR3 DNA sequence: TGCAGTGCTAGAGATCTAGGGGGTACTGGGCAGCCCCAGCATTTT.

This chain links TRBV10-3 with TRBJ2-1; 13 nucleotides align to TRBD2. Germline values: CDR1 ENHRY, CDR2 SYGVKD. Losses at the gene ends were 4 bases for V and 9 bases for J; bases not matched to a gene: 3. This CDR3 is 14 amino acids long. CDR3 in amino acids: CAISGGLAGTEQFF. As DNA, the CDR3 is TGTGCCATCAGTGGGGGACTAGCGGGGACTGAGCAGTTCTTC.